These 14 T cell receptor beta chains were all obtained from the same sample, sequenced in a study of blood T cell repertoires in COVID-19. Assay used: immunoSEQ multiplex PCR; TCRdb lists only in-frame clones, some missing. The top ten hold 4.3% of the sample, which has approximately 210,000 clones, around 84% seen once. The specimen sequenced was PBMCs or T cells enriched from blood (not recorded which). The origin of the receptors is a man younger than 40 with acute COVID-19.

This chain uses TRBV27 with TRBJ1-6; D might be TRBD1 (6 bases). The CDR3 contains 16 residues. Trimming pared 3 bases from V and 5 bases from J, leaving 14 bases between. Looked up from germline, CDR1 is MNHEY and CDR2 is SMNVEV (reference sequence). CDR3 protein: CASSFFQGTNNSPLHF. The DNA of the CDR3 is TGTGCCAGCAGTTTTTTCCAGGGGACTAATAATTCACCCCTCCACTTT.

This clone is a singleton in its sample. The V and J genes are TRBV13 and TRBJ1-5; TRBD1 aligns across 7 bases. The J segment lost 2 bases and the V segment lost 5 bases, leaving 3 bases of the junction unmatched. Germline values: CDR1 PRHDT, CDR2 FYEKMQ (reference sequence). The CDR3 runs 14 residues. The chain's CDR3 is CASSEGQGNQPQHF. The CDR3 coding sequence is TGTGCCAGCAGCGAAGGACAGGGCAATCAGCCCCAGCATTTT.

This sequence joins TRBV7-9 and TRBJ2-1; D is perhaps TRBD2 (5 bases). CDR3 size: 18 residues. Trimming pared 1 base from V and 5 bases from J, leaving 21 bases between. Germline CDR1 and CDR2: SEHNR and FQNEAQ (reference sequence). The CDR3 DNA follows: TGTGCCAGCAGCTTAGTGGGAGCGCCTCGGGCCCCCCACAATGAGCAGTTCTTC. This translates into CASSLVGAPRAPHNEQFF.

Comments on this clone: One end of the junction fails to match germline, which may point to a read error. The chain has TRBV12-3 or TRBV12-4 and TRBJ2-3; 10 bases are a match to TRBD2. CDR3 size: 13 residues. CDR3 protein: CATSSGGFGTQYF. In DNA form, the CDR3 reads TGTGCCACCAGTAGCGGGGGGTTCGGTACGCAGTATTTT.

The chain employs TRBV6-1 and TRBJ2-2, with D uncertain. The CDR3 totals 14 residues. V gave up 1 base and J gave up 7 bases, with 10 bases separating them. Germline assignment: CDR1 MNHNS and CDR2 SASEGT. The CDR3 DNA sequence: TGTGCCAGCAGTGAAGAACCAACGGGCGGGGAGCTGTTTTTT. Translating gives CASSEEPTGGELFF.

The chain links TRBV5-1 to TRBJ2-7; 10 nucleotides agree with TRBD2. After removal of 4 bases from V and 0 bases from J, the junction contained 7 bases not matched to a gene. The germline gives CDR1 SGHRS, CDR2 YFSETQ. The CDR3 runs 16 residues. The CDR3 DNA is TGCGCCAGCAGCGAAGGGACTAGCGTTAGCTCCTACGAGCAGTACTTC. It yields the protein CASSEGTSVSSYEQYF.

The V and J genes are TRBV11-2 and TRBJ1-1, with TRBD1 matching 8 bases. The CDR3 has 16 residues. The germline gives CDR1 SGHAT, CDR2 FQNNGV. J gave up 7 bases and V 4 bases, and 14 bases lay outside the gene matches. The CDR3 bases are TGTGCCAGCAGCTCCATAGGACAGGGCGGAGTAGGTGAAGCTTTCTTT. It codes for CASSSIGQGGVGEAFF.

This chain joins TRBV30 and TRBJ1-6; D possibly corresponds to TRBD1 (6 bases). The CDR3 is 15 residues long. Germline-derived CDR1 and CDR2 are GTSNPN and SVGIG (reference sequence). V was clipped by 1 base and J by 8 bases, with 15 bases between them. CDR3 sequence reads: CAWSANPGEYSPLHF. The CDR3 DNA is TGTGCCTGGAGTGCCAACCCAGGGGAGTATTCACCCCTCCACTTT.

This rearrangement joins TRBV18 to TRBJ2-3, with D possibly matching TRBD1 (5 bases). Germline-derived CDR1 and CDR2 are KGHSH and LQKENI. V was shortened by 2 bases and J by 6 bases, with 15 bases between the two germline ends. The CDR3 runs to 15 residues. In DNA form, the CDR3 reads TGTGCCAGCTCACCAACACAGGTGATAGTGGATACGCAGTATTTT. Protein product: CASSPTQVIVDTQYF.

A word on this clone: The same CDR3 can be traced to other DNA sequences in this sample. The V call is TRBV29-1, the J call TRBJ2-5; the match to TRBD2 covers 7 bases. Trimming took 4 bases from V and 3 from J; bases not matched to a gene: 5. CDR3 length: 13 residues. Germline assignment: CDR1 SQVTM and CDR2 ANQGSEA. CDR3 protein: CSVGWGGKETQYF. The CDR3 DNA sequence: TGCAGCGTTGGATGGGGGGGAAAAGAGACCCAGTACTTC.

The gene calls are TRBV9 and TRBJ1-2; D ambiguous. Trimming removed 5 bases from V and 4 bases from J, with 6 bases in between. Germline CDR1 SGDLS, CDR2 YYNGEE. The CDR3 contains 11 residues. The CDR3 coding sequence is TGTGCCAGCAGAGCTACCTATGGCTACACCTTC. This encodes CASRATYGYTF.

The chain recombines TRBV20-1 with TRBJ1-1; D not certain. CDR3 length: 11 residues. Germline-derived CDR1 and CDR2 are DFQATT and SNEGSKA (reference sequence). The V end was cut by 0 bases, the J end by 10 bases, with 9 bases between. The CDR3 sequence is CSARDTRGAFF. Written as DNA, the CDR3 is TGCAGTGCTAGAGATACCCGAGGAGCTTTCTTT.

The chain links TRBV5-4 to TRBJ2-1; the match to TRBD1 covers 11 bases. Germline V gene sequence: CDR1 SGHNT, CDR2 YYREEE (reference sequence). The J segment lost 7 bases and the V segment lost 4 bases, leaving 13 bases of the junction unmatched. This CDR3 has 17 amino acids. This CDR3 reads CASSLGQGAIAFNEQFF. In DNA form, the CDR3 reads TGTGCCAGCAGCCTCGGACAGGGGGCTATAGCGTTTAATGAGCAGTTCTTC. Full variable domain (missing parts from reference TRBV5-4 and TRBJ2-1): ETGVTQSPTHLIKTRGQQVTLRCSSQSGHNTVSWYQQALGQGPQFIFQYYREEENGRGNFPPRFSGLQFPNYSSELNVNALELDDSALYLCASSLGQGAIAFNEQFFGPGTRLTVL.

The chain has TRBV5-4 and TRBJ2-5; 7 bases agree with TRBD1. Germline assignment: CDR1 SGHNT and CDR2 YYREEE (reference sequence). Germline trimming cut 4 bases from V and 4 bases from J; bases unmatched to any gene: 10. This CDR3 has 15 amino acids. The CDR3 is CASSRKTGSGETQYF. In DNA form, the CDR3 reads TGTGCCAGCAGCCGAAAGACAGGGTCGGGAGAGACCCAGTACTTC.